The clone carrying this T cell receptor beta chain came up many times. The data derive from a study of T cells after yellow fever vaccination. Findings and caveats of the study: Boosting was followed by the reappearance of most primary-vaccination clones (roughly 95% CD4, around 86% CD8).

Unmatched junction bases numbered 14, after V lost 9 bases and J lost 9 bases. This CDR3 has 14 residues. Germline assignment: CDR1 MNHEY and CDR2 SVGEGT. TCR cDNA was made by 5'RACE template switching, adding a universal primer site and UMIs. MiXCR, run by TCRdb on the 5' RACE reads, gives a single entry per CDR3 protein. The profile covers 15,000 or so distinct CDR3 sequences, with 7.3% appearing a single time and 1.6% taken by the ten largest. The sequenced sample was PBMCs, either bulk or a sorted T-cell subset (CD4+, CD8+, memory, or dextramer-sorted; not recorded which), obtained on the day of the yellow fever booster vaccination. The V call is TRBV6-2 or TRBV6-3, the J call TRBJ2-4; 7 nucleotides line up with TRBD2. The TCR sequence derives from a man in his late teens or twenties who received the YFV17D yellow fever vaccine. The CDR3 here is CASVAGPFQVIQYF. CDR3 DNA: TGTGCCAGTGTAGCGGGTCCCTTCCAGGTCATTCAGTACTTC.